The 21 T cell receptor beta chains presented below share a single source sample, sequenced in a study of neurological immune-mediated disorders. Documented time point: longitudinal time-point 2. In TCRdb, the 5' RACE reads were re-called with MiXCR into one record per CDR3 protein. The sample contains under 100,000 distinct CDR3 sequences, less than 15% of which appear only once. The sequenced material came from PBMCs. The receptors were gathered from a female donor with HTLV-1-associated myelopathy (HAM/TSP).

This clonotype was recorded many times. The V and J genes are TRBV2 and TRBJ1-6; the D gene is possibly TRBD1 (5 bases). V lost 6 bases, J lost 9 bases, and 15 bases lay in between. CDR3 length: 14 residues. Germline V lookup: CDR1 SNHLY, CDR2 FYNNEI. CDR3: CASSGDQRGSPLHF. DNA of the CDR3: TGTGCCAGCAGCGGGGACCAGCGAGGTTCACCCCTCCACTTT.

The J gene is TRBJ1-1, the V gene TRBV5-5, with 9 bases matching TRBD1. CDR1 is SGHKS and CDR2 is YYEKEE in the germline V gene (reference sequence). V was pared by 4 bases and J by 4 bases, with 5 bases of the junction left unmatched. This CDR3 contains 14 residues. The CDR3 here is CASSHRQGGTEAFF. CDR3 nucleotide sequence: TGTGCCAGCAGCCACCGACAGGGGGGCACTGAAGCTTTCTTT. Full variable domain (outside the CDR3, taken from reference TRBV5-5 and TRBJ1-1): DAGVTQSPTHLIKTRGQQVTLRCSPISGHKSVSWYQQVLGQGPQFIFQYYEKEERGRGNFPDRFSARQFPNYSSELNVNALLLGDSALYLCASSHRQGGTEAFFGQGTRLTVV.

The table lists this clonotype with many counts. J is TRBJ2-2 and V is TRBV5-1, with D unresolved. Germline V CDR1 and CDR2: SGHRS, YFSETQ. V lost 0 bases and J 6 bases, leaving 15 bases between the germline ends. The CDR3 has 16 amino acids. The DNA for the CDR3 is TGCGCCAGCAGCTTGGCCGTAGATCCCGGACCCGGGGAGCTGTTTTTT. Translated, it gives CASSLAVDPGPGELFF. Filled out from reference TRBV5-1 and TRBJ2-2, the complete variable domain reads KAGVTQTPRYLIKTRGQQVTLSCSPISGHRSVSWYQQTPGQGLQFLFEYFSETQRNKGNFPGRFSGRQFSNSRSEMNVSTLELGDSALYLCASSLAVDPGPGELFFGEGSRLTVL.

The table lists this clonotype with many counts. V usage is TRBV5-1 and J usage is TRBJ2-7; D perhaps matches TRBD1 (6 bases). V lost 5 bases and J lost 2, with 14 bases in between. The CDR3 has 14 amino acids. Germline V gene sequence: CDR1 SGHRS, CDR2 YFSETQ. This CDR3 reads CASRALDRPYEQYF. The CDR3 nucleotides are TGCGCCAGCAGGGCTCTCGACAGGCCCTACGAGCAGTACTTC.

The table lists this clonotype with many counts. This chain connects TRBV5-1 to TRBJ1-1, with D hard to call. V was clipped by 2 bases and J by 1 base, with 9 bases between them. The CDR3 is 14 residues long. Per germline, CDR1 SGHRS and CDR2 YFSETQ. CDR3 protein: CASSFQTGNTEAFF. The CDR3 DNA sequence: TGCGCCAGCAGCTTCCAAACGGGGAACACTGAAGCTTTCTTT.

This clonotype was seen ten or more times. V and J are TRBV6-5 and TRBJ2-2, with 9 bases identical to TRBD1. The CDR3 consists of 15 residues. Germline trimming cut 5 bases from V and 4 bases from J; bases unmatched to any gene: 5. Germline values: CDR1 MNHEY, CDR2 SVGAGI. The CDR3 coding sequence is TGTGCCAGCAGTGGGACAGGGACAGGCACCGGGGAGCTGTTTTTT. Its protein product is CASSGTGTGTGELFF.

A note on this clonotype: Germline and junction disagree at one end, which may indicate a read error. The chain couples TRBV18 to TRBJ2-7; D perhaps matches TRBD1 (6 bases). The CDR3 sequence is 15 residues long. Germline-derived CDR1 and CDR2 are KGHSH and LQKENI. This CDR3 reads CTSSQRTVGSYEQYF. The CDR3, as DNA: TGTACCAGCTCACAGAGGACAGTTGGCTCCTACGAGCAGTACTTC.

This clonotype was found a few times. Since a much larger clone is just one base distant, this may be a read error. This chain joins TRBV5-1 and TRBJ1-2; 7 bases line up with TRBD1. Germline CDR1 is SGHRS and CDR2 is YFSETQ. The CDR3 has 13 amino acids. CDR3 DNA: TGCGCCAGCAGCTTTCGGTCAACAGGGGTTGTCGCCTTC. Its translation is CASSFRSTGVVAF. The variable domain in full, completed from reference TRBV5-1 and TRBJ1-2, reads KAGVTQTPRYLIKTRGQQVTLSCSPISGHRSVSWYQQTPGQGLQFLFEYFSETQRNKGNFPGRFSGRQFSNSRSEMNVSTLELGDSALYLCASSFRSTGVVAFGSGTRLTVV.

The chain joins TRBV5-1 to TRBJ2-7; possibly TRBD1 or TRBD2 for D (5 bases each). The CDR3 spans 14 residues. Germline CDR1 reads SGHRS; CDR2 reads YFSETQ. Trimming pared 0 bases from V and 4 bases from J, leaving 11 bases between. This CDR3 reads CASSLAGSEYEQYF. The DNA for the CDR3 is TGCGCCAGCAGCTTGGCAGGGAGCGAGTACGAGCAGTACTTC.

This clonotype was picked up many times. The V call is TRBV12-3 or TRBV12-4, the J call TRBJ1-1, with D perhaps matching TRBD1 (6 bases). Trimming left V 7 bases short and J 1 base short, with 16 bases between. CDR3 size: 15 residues. The CDR3: CASNQEKTGNTEAFF. The CDR3 nucleotides are TGTGCCAGCAACCAAGAAAAGACAGGGAACACTGAAGCTTTCTTT.

Ten or more counts support this clonotype. The chain links TRBV5-1 to TRBJ2-1; 9 bases are shared with TRBD1. The trim removed 4 bases at V and 10 bases at J, leaving 12 bases unmatched. Germline V gives CDR1 SGHRS, CDR2 YFSETQ. CDR3 length equals 15 residues. In DNA, the CDR3 is TGCGCCAGCAGCGCGGGACAGGGCGTTTTTGGGGAGCAGTTCTTC. It yields the protein CASSAGQGVFGEQFF.

The chain employs TRBV5-1 and TRBJ1-4, with 10 bases aligning to TRBD1. The V gene end was trimmed by 5 bases and the J gene end by 7 bases; junction bases not matched to a gene: 8. The CDR3 spans 15 residues. Germline V gene sequence: CDR1 SGHRS, CDR2 YFSETQ. CDR3 coding DNA: TGCGCCAGCAGTCCCGGGACAGGGGATGGTGAAAAACTGTTTTTT. Amino acid sequence: CASSPGTGDGEKLFF.

This clonotype was counted ten times or more. The J gene is TRBJ1-4, the V gene TRBV5-6; unclear D gene. This CDR3 region has 14 residues. From germline, CDR1 is SGHDT and CDR2 YYEEEE. The V end lost 2 bases, the J end lost 10 bases, and 15 bases lay between the germline ends. This CDR3 reads CASSFYGGNGKLFF. The CDR3 DNA reads as TGTGCCAGCAGCTTCTATGGCGGCAACGGAAAACTGTTTTTT.

This clonotype was seen at least ten times. Here the CDR3 reads CASSFTPSGINTEAFF. CDR3 coding DNA: TGCGCCAGCAGCTTTACCCCTTCGGGGATCAACACTGAAGCTTTCTTT. The J gene is TRBJ1-1, the V gene TRBV5-1; D gene uncertain. In germline, CDR1 is SGHRS, CDR2 YFSETQ. Between the trimmed V and J ends, which lost 2 bases and 2 bases, there was a span of 16 bases. CDR3 length: 16 residues.

This clonotype appeared many times. This sequence joins TRBV12-3 or TRBV12-4 and TRBJ1-4; D unresolved. Trimming left V 6 bases short and J 7 bases short, with 12 bases between. This CDR3 is built from 13 residues. CDR3 coding DNA: TGTGCCAGCAGGTCGCGGGTTTCTGAAAAACTGTTTTTT. This encodes CASRSRVSEKLFF.

This chain links TRBV29-1 with TRBJ1-2, with D possibly TRBD1 on 5 matching bases. CDR1 and CDR2 (germline): SQVTM, ANQGSEA. The V end was cut by 6 bases, the J end by 5 bases, with 19 bases between. CDR3 length equals 14 residues. CDR3 residues: CSVGSGVPSYGYTF. The CDR3 DNA sequence: TGCAGCGTAGGATCGGGGGTCCCTTCTTATGGCTACACCTTC.

This clonotype occurred many times. This sequence joins TRBV5-1 and TRBJ2-2; the D is unclear. CDR1 and CDR2 (germline): SGHRS, YFSETQ. The CDR3 is 15 residues long. With 0 bases removed from V and 1 base from J, the gap between germline ends came to 7 bases. CDR3 bases: TGCGCCAGCAGCTTGGCAGTACGGAACACCGGGGAGCTGTTTTTT. It yields the protein CASSLAVRNTGELFF.

By sample share, this clonotype is medium-sized. V is TRBV5-1 and J is TRBJ2-2; D remains unclear. The CDR3 contains 15 residues. V lost 6 bases to trimming and J lost 0 bases, with 12 bases between them. Germline CDR1 SGHRS, CDR2 YFSETQ. CDR3 DNA: TGCGCCAGCACCGAATTTCCTACGAACACCGGGGAGCTGTTTTTT. Its translation is CASTEFPTNTGELFF.

The chain couples TRBV20-1 to TRBJ1-1; 10 nucleotides line up with TRBD1. Trimming cost V 2 bases and J 0 bases; bases outside gene matches: 18. CDR1 is DFQATT and CDR2 is SNEGSKA in the germline V gene (reference sequence). The CDR3 is 20 residues long. The CDR3 here is CSARPPLGTGAGYMNTEAFF. DNA of the CDR3: TGCAGTGCTAGACCACCATTAGGGACAGGGGCAGGCTATATGAACACTGAAGCTTTCTTT.

There are many counts of this clonotype. The chain recombines TRBV29-1 with TRBJ2-4, with D possibly TRBD1 on 5 matching bases. The V gene lost 3 bases and the J gene lost 12 bases, with 15 bases spanning the gap. The CDR3 runs 12 residues. Germline loops: CDR1 SQVTM, CDR2 ANQGSEA. The CDR3 region has the DNA TGCAGCGTTGACCCAAGCAGGGCTACTCAGTACTTC. The encoded protein is CSVDPSRATQYF. Full variable domain (remainder filled in from reference TRBV29-1 and TRBJ2-4): SAVISQKPSRDICQRGTSLTIQCQVDSQVTMMFWYRQQPGQSLTLIATANQGSEATYESGFVIDKFPISRPNLTFSTLTVSNMSPEDSSIYLCSVDPSRATQYFGAGTRLSVL.

The table lists this clonotype with many counts. This chain links TRBV4-1 with TRBJ2-5; 7 bases align to TRBD1. The CDR3 is 16 residues long. Trimming removed 7 bases from V and 1 base from J; junction bases left unmatched: 12. CDR1 and CDR2 from the germline V gene are MGHRA and YSYEKL. In nucleotides, the CDR3 is TGCGCCAGCAAGAACACGGACAGGAGGCCCCAAGAGACCCAGTACTTC. This translates into CASKNTDRRPQETQYF.